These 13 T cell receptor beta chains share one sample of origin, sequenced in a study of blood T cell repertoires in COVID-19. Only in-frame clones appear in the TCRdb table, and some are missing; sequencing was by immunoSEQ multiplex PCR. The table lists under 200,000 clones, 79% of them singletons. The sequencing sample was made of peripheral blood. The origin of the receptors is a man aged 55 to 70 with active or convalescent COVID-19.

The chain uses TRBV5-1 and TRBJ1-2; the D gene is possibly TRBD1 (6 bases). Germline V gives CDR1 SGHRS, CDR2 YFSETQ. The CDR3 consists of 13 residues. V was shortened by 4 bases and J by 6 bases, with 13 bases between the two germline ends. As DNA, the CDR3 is TGCGCCAGCAGCCGTGTGGGGGGGCATGGCTACACCTTC. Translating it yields CASSRVGGHGYTF.

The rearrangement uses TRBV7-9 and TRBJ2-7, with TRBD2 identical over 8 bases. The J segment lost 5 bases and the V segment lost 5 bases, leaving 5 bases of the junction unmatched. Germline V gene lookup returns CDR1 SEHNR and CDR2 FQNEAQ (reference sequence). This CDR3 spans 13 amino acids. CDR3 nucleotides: TGTGCCAGCAGCCTCGGGGGGGAGGACGAGCAGTACTTC. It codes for CASSLGGEDEQYF.

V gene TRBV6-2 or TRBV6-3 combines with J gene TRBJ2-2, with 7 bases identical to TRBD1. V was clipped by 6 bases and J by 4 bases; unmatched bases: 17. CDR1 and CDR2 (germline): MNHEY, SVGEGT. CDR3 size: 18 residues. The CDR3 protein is CASSQLRPGGSSTGELFF. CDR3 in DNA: TGTGCCAGCAGCCAACTCAGGCCAGGGGGTTCGAGCACCGGGGAGCTGTTTTTT.

The CDR3: CASSLEGVKKLFF. In DNA form, the CDR3 reads TGTGCCAGCAGTTTAGAGGGAGTAAAAAAACTGTTTTTT. V and J are TRBV27 and TRBJ1-4; D uncertain. Germline V CDR1 and CDR2: MNHEY, SMNVEV (reference sequence). This CDR3 has 13 amino acids. Trimming took 2 bases from V and 9 from J, leaving 10 bases between them. The full variable domain, completed using reference TRBV27 and TRBJ1-4, is EAQVTQNPRYLITVTGKKLTVTCSQNMNHEYMSWYRQDPGLGLRQIYYSMNVEVTDKGDVPEGYKVSRKEKRNFPLILESPSPNQTSLYFCASSLEGVKKLFFGSGTQLSVL.

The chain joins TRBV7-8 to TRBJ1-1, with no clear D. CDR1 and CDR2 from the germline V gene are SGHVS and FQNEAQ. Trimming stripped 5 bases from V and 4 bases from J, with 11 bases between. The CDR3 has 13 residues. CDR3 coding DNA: TGTGCCAGCAGCGCCTCGGGGAGCACTGAAGCTTTCTTT. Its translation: CASSASGSTEAFF.

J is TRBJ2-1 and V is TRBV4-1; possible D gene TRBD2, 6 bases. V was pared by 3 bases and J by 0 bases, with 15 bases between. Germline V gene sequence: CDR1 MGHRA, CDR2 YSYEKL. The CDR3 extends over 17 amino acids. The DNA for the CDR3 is TGCGCCAGCAGCCATACGCAGGGACTCGTCTCCTACAATGAGCAGTTCTTC. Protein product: CASSHTQGLVSYNEQFF.

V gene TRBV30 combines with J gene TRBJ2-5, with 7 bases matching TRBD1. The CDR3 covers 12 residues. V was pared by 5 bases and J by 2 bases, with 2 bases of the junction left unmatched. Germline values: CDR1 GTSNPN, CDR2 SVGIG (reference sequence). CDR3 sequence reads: CAWETGQETQYF. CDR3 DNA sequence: TGTGCCTGGGAGACAGGGCAAGAGACCCAGTACTTC.

The chain's CDR3 is CASSQRTSGITGELFF. The CDR3 DNA sequence: TGTGCCAGCAGCCAACGGACTAGCGGGATCACCGGGGAGCTGTTTTTT. The rearrangement uses TRBV3-1 (or the pseudogene TRBV3-2) and TRBJ2-2, with 12 positions matching TRBD2. Looked up from germline, CDR1 is LGHDT and CDR2 is YNNKEL (reference sequence). This CDR3 is built from 16 residues. V trimming: 2 bases; J trimming: 4 bases; junction bases outside the gene matches: 2.

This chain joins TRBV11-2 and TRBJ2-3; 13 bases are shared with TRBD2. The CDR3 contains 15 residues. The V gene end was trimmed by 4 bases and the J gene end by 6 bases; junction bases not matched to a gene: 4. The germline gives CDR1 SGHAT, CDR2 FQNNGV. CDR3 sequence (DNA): TGTGCCAGCAGCTCGGGACTAGCGGGGATGGATACGCAGTATTTT. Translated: CASSSGLAGMDTQYF. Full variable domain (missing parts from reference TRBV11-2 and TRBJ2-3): EAGVAQSPRYKIIEKRQSVAFWCNPISGHATLYWYQQILGQGPKLLIQFQNNGVVDDSQLPKDRFSAERLKGVDSTLKIQPAKLEDSAVYLCASSSGLAGMDTQYFGPGTRLTVL.

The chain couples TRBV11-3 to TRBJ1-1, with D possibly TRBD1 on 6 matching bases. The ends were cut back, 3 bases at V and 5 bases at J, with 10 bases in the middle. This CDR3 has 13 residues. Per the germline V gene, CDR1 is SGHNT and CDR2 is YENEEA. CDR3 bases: TGTGCCAGCAGCTTCGGCCAGGGGACTGAAGCTTTCTTT. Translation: CASSFGQGTEAFF. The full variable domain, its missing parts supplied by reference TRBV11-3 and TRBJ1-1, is EAGVVQSPRYKIIEKKQPVAFWCNPISGHNTLYWYLQNLGQGPELLIRYENEEAVDDSQLPKDRFSAERLKGVDSTLKIQPAELGDSAVYLCASSFGQGTEAFFGQGTRLTVV.

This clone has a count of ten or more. The CDR3 DNA follows: TGTGCCAGCAGACCCGGGACAGCTACCTACGAGCAGTACTTC. Protein sequence: CASRPGTATYEQYF. This chain joins TRBV28 and TRBJ2-7, with 7 bases that match TRBD1. V shed 6 bases, J shed 2 bases, and the junction held 7 bases outside the gene matches. Germline CDR1 and CDR2: MDHEN and SYDVKM. The CDR3 consists of 14 residues.

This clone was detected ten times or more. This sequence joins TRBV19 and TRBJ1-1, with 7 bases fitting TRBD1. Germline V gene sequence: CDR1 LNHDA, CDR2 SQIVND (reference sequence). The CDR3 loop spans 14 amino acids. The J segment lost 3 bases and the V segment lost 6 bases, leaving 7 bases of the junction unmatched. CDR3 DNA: TGTGCCAGTAGAACGACAGGGTACGACACTGAAGCTTTCTTT. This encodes CASRTTGYDTEAFF.

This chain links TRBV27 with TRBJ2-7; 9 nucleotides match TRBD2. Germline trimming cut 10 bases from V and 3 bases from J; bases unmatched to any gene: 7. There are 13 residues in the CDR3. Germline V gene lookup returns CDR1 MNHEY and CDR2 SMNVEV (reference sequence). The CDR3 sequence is CATYSGSHYEQYF. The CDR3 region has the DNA TGTGCCACCTATAGCGGGAGTCACTACGAGCAGTACTTC.